A selection of T cell receptor beta chains follows, all from one sample in a study of cytomegalovirus exposure and HLA in healthy donors. The repertoire was sequenced with immunoSEQ multiplex PCR; TCRdb's copy has only in-frame clones and lacks some. The sample shows some 110,000 clones, around 75% of them seen only once. The sample was PBMCs. Receptors were obtained from a man aged 25-45 years in good health and CMV-seronegative. The CDR3 runs from the conserved cysteine through the conserved F or W. D genes are given only for firm matches. A clone size is listed for some rows: how often the clone was seen (once, few, many), or a class if it is expanded.

TRBV6-5	TRBD1	.	TRBJ1-5	CASSPDRGGPQHF	TGTGCCAGCAGTCCGGACAGGGGGGGGCCCCAGCATTTT
TRBV10-1	.	.	TRBJ2-2	CASSEIRFTGELFF	TGCGCCAGCAGTGAGATCAGATTCACCGGGGAGCTGTTTTTT
TRBV25-1	TRBD2	.	TRBJ2-3	CASSETRSSGEDTQYF	TGTGCCAGCAGTGAAACGAGGTCTAGCGGGGAGGATACGCAGTATTTT
TRBV18	.	.	TRBJ1-5	CASSPDRGYQPQHF	TGTGCCAGCTCACCTGATCGGGGTTATCAGCCCCAGCATTTT
TRBV19	.	.	TRBJ1-1	CASSRTATEAFF	TGTGCCAGTAGTAGGACAGCCACTGAAGCTTTCTTT
TRBV28	TRBD1	.	TRBJ2-7	CASRTGFYEQYF	TGTGCCAGCAGGACAGGGTTCTACGAGCAGTACTTC
TRBV5-1	TRBD1	.	TRBJ2-3	CASSPDRGRTDTQYF	TGCGCCAGCAGCCCGGACAGGGGAAGAACAGATACGCAGTATTTT
TRBV5-1	.	.	TRBJ2-2	CASSFGGNTGELFF	TGCGCCAGCAGCTTCGGAGGGAACACCGGGGAGCTGTTTTTT
TRBV19	.	.	TRBJ2-2	CASSIDESRAAGQNTGELFF	TGTGCCAGTAGTATAGATGAATCACGTGCGGCGGGGCAGAACACCGGGGAGCTGTTTTTT
TRBV5-6	TRBD1	.	TRBJ2-7	CASSFRDRVREQYF	TGTGCCAGCAGCTTCCGGGACAGGGTACGCGAGCAGTACTTC
TRBV27	.	.	TRBJ2-4	CASSLRGGSKNIQYF	TGTGCCAGCAGTTTAAGGGGGGGGTCCAAAAACATTCAGTACTTC
TRBV6-1	TRBD2	few	TRBJ2-3	CASSEFSGGADTQYF	TGTGCCAGCAGTGAATTTAGCGGGGGGGCTGATACGCAGTATTTT
TRBV13	TRBD1	.	TRBJ1-2	CASSLAWTGIYGYTF	TGTGCCAGCAGCTTAGCTTGGACAGGGATCTATGGCTACACCTTC
TRBV11-2	.	.	TRBJ1-1	CASSSRQAQNTEAFF	TGTGCCAGCAGCTCCAGACAGGCCCAAAACACTGAAGCTTTCTTT
TRBV25-1	.	.	TRBJ2-1	CASRRTGGVNNEQFF	TGTGCCAGCAGGAGGACTGGCGGGGTGAACAATGAGCAGTTCTTC
TRBV5-4	.	.	TRBJ2-7	CASSLSAGARREQYF	TGTGCCAGCAGCTTGTCGGCAGGGGCTAGGCGCGAGCAGTACTTC
TRBV4-3	.	.	TRBJ1-2	CASSLARNYGYTF	TGCGCCAGCAGCCTCGCACGGAACTATGGCTACACCTTC
TRBV7-9	TRBD1	.	TRBJ2-3	CASSPRDRDADTQYF	TGTGCCAGCAGCCCAAGGGACAGGGACGCAGATACGCAGTATTTT
TRBV5-1	.	.	TRBJ2-7	CASSLAAPGAHLSYEQYF	TGCGCCAGCAGCTTGGCGGCCCCAGGGGCCCACCTCTCCTACGAGCAGTACTTC
TRBV7-9	.	.	TRBJ1-1	CASSSGQYTEAFF	TGTGCCAGCAGCTCAGGACAGTACACTGAAGCTTTCTTT
TRBV28	TRBD1	.	TRBJ1-2	CASSLNRGYGYTF	TGTGCCAGCAGTTTGAACAGGGGATATGGCTACACCTTC
TRBV18	TRBD2	.	TRBJ2-3	CATTQNRLAVSTDTQYF	TGTGCCACCACCCAGAACCGACTAGCGGTAAGCACAGATACGCAGTATTTT
TRBV30	TRBD1	once	TRBJ1-1	CAGDRKMNTEAFF	TGTGCCGGGGACAGGAAAATGAACACTGAAGCTTTCTTT
TRBV4-3	.	.	TRBJ1-4	CASSQDSGASEKLFF	TGCGCCAGCAGCCAAGATAGTGGGGCAAGTGAAAAACTGTTTTTT
TRBV15	TRBD1	.	TRBJ1-2	CATSAGDRGYGYTF	TGTGCCACCAGCGCAGGGGACAGGGGCTATGGCTACACCTTC
TRBV4-1	TRBD1	.	TRBJ2-1	CASRSYRDSPTYNEQFF	TGCGCCAGCAGGTCGTATCGGGACAGCCCCACCTACAATGAGCAGTTCTTC
TRBV7-6	.	.	TRBJ1-1	CASSLVGGNTEAFF	TGTGCCAGCAGCTTAGTCGGCGGAAACACTGAAGCTTTCTTT
TRBV6-6	TRBD1	.	TRBJ2-7	CASSSRTGDTYEQYF	TGTGCCAGCAGTTCCCGGACAGGGGACACCTACGAGCAGTACTTC
TRBV5-6	TRBD1	once	TRBJ2-7	CASSLSGDRREQYF	TGTGCCAGCAGCTTGTCAGGGGACAGGCGGGAGCAGTACTTC
TRBV2	.	.	TRBJ2-2	CASGEGTRPGELFF	TGTGCCAGCGGGGAGGGGACACGACCCGGGGAGCTGTTTTTT
TRBV6-5	.	.	TRBJ2-3	CASSPGGALNTQYF	TGTGCCAGCAGCCCCGGTGGAGCCCTTAATACGCAGTATTTT
TRBV6-1	.	.	TRBJ2-7	CASSEGGRDPYEQYF	TGTGCCAGCAGTGAAGGGGGCAGAGATCCCTACGAGCAGTACTTC
TRBV14	.	.	TRBJ2-7	CASSFRFAGPSYEQYF	TGTGCCAGCAGCTTCCGATTTGCGGGGCCCTCCTACGAGCAGTACTTC
TRBV11-2	TRBD1	.	TRBJ1-6	CASSLVQGAPNSPLHF	TGTGCCAGCAGCCTCGTACAGGGGGCCCCCAATTCACCCCTCCACTTT
TRBV2	TRBD2	.	TRBJ2-5	CASSEVRGGRETQYF	TGTGCCAGCAGTGAAGTTCGGGGGGGAAGGGAGACCCAGTACTTC
TRBV9	.	.	TRBJ1-1	CASSTIDRPAEAFF	TGTGCCAGCAGCACGATAGACAGGCCAGCTGAAGCTTTCTTT
TRBV6-1	TRBD1	.	TRBJ2-3	CASRGTGGADTQYF	TGTGCCAGCAGGGGGACAGGGGGCGCAGATACGCAGTATTTT
TRBV5-4	TRBD1	few	TRBJ2-7	CASSSGSGQGLYEQYF	TGTGCCAGCAGCTCGGGGAGTGGACAGGGGCTCTACGAGCAGTACTTC
TRBV9	.	.	TRBJ2-1	CASSAFGTGTSSYNEQFF	TGTGCCAGCAGCGCCTTCGGGACGGGGACAAGCTCCTACAATGAGCAGTTCTTC
TRBV9	TRBD1	.	TRBJ1-1	CASSVDGQGGTEAFF	TGTGCCAGCAGCGTAGATGGGCAGGGGGGCACTGAAGCTTTCTTT
TRBV7-2	TRBD2	.	TRBJ2-1	CASSLAGLAGGGNEQFF	TGTGCCAGCAGCTTAGCGGGACTAGCGGGGGGAGGGAATGAGCAGTTCTTC
TRBV28	TRBD1	.	TRBJ1-2	CASSRDSNYGYTF	TGTGCCAGCAGTCGGGACAGTAACTATGGCTACACCTTC
TRBV10-1	TRBD1	.	TRBJ2-7	CASSEGQGRAYEQYF	TGCGCCAGCAGTGAAGGACAGGGTAGGGCCTACGAGCAGTACTTC
TRBV30	TRBD1	.	TRBJ2-6	CAWSPGTGNSGANGLTF	TGTGCCTGGAGTCCCGGGACAGGAAACTCTGGGGCCAACGGCCTGACTTTC
TRBV19	TRBD1	.	TRBJ1-2	CASTLDRFYGYTF	TGTGCCAGTACCCTGGACAGGTTCTATGGCTACACCTTC
TRBV28	.	once	TRBJ2-3	CASSIGGAGALTDTQYF	TGTGCCAGCAGCATAGGGGGGGCCGGCGCCCTCACAGATACACAGTATTTT
TRBV2	.	.	TRBJ2-3	CAARQEPTDTQYF	TGTGCCGCACGACAGGAACCTACAGATACGCAGTATTTT
TRBV6-5	.	.	TRBJ2-7	CASSYSVTNRPYEQYF	TGTGCCAGCAGTTACTCCGTGACTAATCGACCCTACGAGCAGTACTTC
TRBV21-1	.	.	TRBJ1-2	CASSDLTGYYGYTF	TGTGCCAGCAGCGATCTGACAGGATACTATGGCTACACCTTC
TRBV6-1	TRBD1	.	TRBJ1-1	CASSDNRGNTEAFF	TGTGCCAGCAGTGATAACAGGGGAAACACTGAAGCTTTCTTT
TRBV5-1	.	.	TRBJ2-7	CASSLDPGHYSYEQYF	TGCGCCAGCAGCTTGGACCCCGGACATTACTCCTACGAGCAGTACTTC
TRBV27	.	.	TRBJ1-5	CASSLNRGNQPQHF	TGTGCCAGCAGCTTGAACAGGGGCAATCAGCCCCAGCATTTT
TRBV25-1	.	.	TRBJ1-2	CASSELGESGYTF	TGTGCCAGCAGTGAATTAGGGGAAAGTGGCTACACCTTC
TRBV5-5	TRBD1	.	TRBJ2-2	CASSLMDRGQYTGELFF	TGTGCCAGCAGCTTAATGGACAGGGGGCAATACACCGGGGAGCTGTTTTTT
TRBV27	.	.	TRBJ2-3	CASSSSPGSTDTQYF	TGTGCCAGCAGTTCCTCTCCGGGGAGCACAGATACGCAGTATTTT
TRBV4-1	.	.	TRBJ2-2	CASSQDPSAADTGELFF	TGCGCCAGCAGCCAAGATCCCAGCGCCGCCGACACCGGGGAGCTGTTTTTT
TRBV7-9	TRBD1	.	TRBJ1-1	CASSLGEQGWTEAFF	TGTGCCAGCAGCTTAGGTGAACAGGGGTGGACTGAAGCTTTCTTT
TRBV5-4	.	few	TRBJ2-1	CASSPKQGNNNEQFF	TGTGCCAGCAGCCCGAAACAGGGAAACAACAATGAGCAGTTCTTC
TRBV10-3	TRBD1	.	TRBJ2-7	CAISESLGTDMYEQYF	TGTGCCATCAGTGAGTCGCTTGGGACAGATATGTACGAGCAGTACTTC